These 7 T cell receptor beta chains share one sample of origin, sequenced in a study of T cell changes during pregnancy in multiple sclerosis. TCRdb keeps only in-frame clones here, not all; method: immunoSEQ multiplex PCR. This repertoire shows tens of thousands of clones, around 90% found once; its top ten account for 5.1%. This sample comprised peripheral blood, obtained after pregnancy. The receptors stem from a female donor in good health, enrolled as a control in a pregnancy study.

The V call is TRBV5-6, the J call TRBJ1-6; perhaps TRBD1 as D (6 bases). The CDR3 has 19 amino acids. Per germline, CDR1 SGHDT and CDR2 YYEEEE. Deletions cut 0 bases from V and 1 base from J, with 17 bases between. As DNA, the CDR3 is TGTGCCAGCAGCTTGGATCGACATGAAGACAGGTCCTATAATTCACCCCTCCACTTT. Its protein product is CASSLDRHEDRSYNSPLHF.

In nucleotides, the CDR3 is TGTGCCAGCAGCTTAGCAAGACAGGGGGGATACGAGCAGTACTTC. Its protein product is CASSLARQGGYEQYF. V is TRBV7-8 and J is TRBJ2-7, with 9 bases identical to TRBD1. Germline CDR1 SGHVS, CDR2 FQNEAQ. The CDR3 is made up of 15 amino acids. V shed 0 bases, J shed 4 bases, and the junction held 4 bases outside the gene matches.

The chain joins TRBV29-1 to TRBJ2-3, with unresolved D. The ends were cut back, 4 bases at V and 6 bases at J, with 5 bases in the middle. This CDR3 comprises 10 residues. CDR1 and CDR2 (germline): SQVTM, ANQGSEA. The CDR3 DNA reads as TGCAGCGTTGCCGCGGATACGCAGTATTTT. Its protein product is CSVAADTQYF.

This clone was seen only once. The chain is built from TRBV27 and TRBJ1-2, with D tentatively TRBD1 (5 bases). Trimming left V 8 bases short and J 7 bases short, with 14 bases between. This CDR3 has 12 residues. Germline CDR1 reads MNHEY; CDR2 reads SMNVEV (reference sequence). This CDR3 reads CASSFKGLGYTF. CDR3 DNA: TGTGCCAGCTCCTTTAAGGGGCTTGGCTACACCTTC.

The rearrangement uses TRBV11-2 and TRBJ2-1; 16 nucleotides line up with TRBD2. V lost 4 bases, J lost 3 bases, and 6 bases stayed unmatched. This CDR3 is built from 18 residues. Germline values: CDR1 SGHAT, CDR2 FQNNGV. Here the CDR3 reads CASSSGTSGGANYNEQFF. The CDR3 bases are TGTGCCAGCAGCTCCGGGACTAGCGGGGGGGCCAACTACAATGAGCAGTTCTTC. Drawing the rest from reference TRBV11-2 and TRBJ2-1, the complete variable domain is EAGVAQSPRYKIIEKRQSVAFWCNPISGHATLYWYQQILGQGPKLLIQFQNNGVVDDSQLPKDRFSAERLKGVDSTLKIQPAKLEDSAVYLCASSSGTSGGANYNEQFFGPGTRLTVL.

This sequence joins TRBV2 and TRBJ2-7, with TRBD2 matching over 8 bases. CDR3 length: 15 amino acids. Germline V gene lookup returns CDR1 SNHLY and CDR2 FYNNEI. The V and J ends lost 3 bases and 5 bases, in that order; junction bases with no gene match: 9. CDR3 in amino acids: CASSELPGGSHEQYF. The CDR3 DNA sequence: TGTGCCAGCAGTGAGTTACCGGGAGGGTCCCACGAGCAGTACTTC.

The genes are TRBV19 and TRBJ2-1; 8 nucleotides match TRBD2. Germline CDR1 and CDR2: LNHDA and SQIVND (reference sequence). The CDR3 contains 15 residues. V lost 5 bases to trimming and J lost 7 bases; unmatched junction nucleotides: 10. Written as DNA, the CDR3 is TGTGCCAGTAGTCCCGCGTCGGGAGGGGGGAATGAGCAGTTCTTC. This codes for CASSPASGGGNEQFF.